What follows are 26 T cell receptor beta chains derived from one specimen sequenced in a study of T-cell memory formation after mild COVID-19. TCRdb redid the calling of the 5' RACE reads with MiXCR, one entry per CDR3 protein. Among some 280,000 distinct CDR3 sequences listed, 16% were seen once. The sample comprised PBMCs or a T cell subset sorted from them (not recorded which). These receptors came from a young man who had mild COVID-19 (a few samples of this study predate the infection). Cell type and time point are not known.

This clonotype was counted at least ten times. The V call is TRBV5-1, the J call TRBJ2-7, with D perhaps TRBD1 or TRBD2 (6 bases each). The CDR3 consists of 15 residues. Germline assignment: CDR1 SGHRS and CDR2 YFSETQ. The V end lost 0 bases, the J end lost 8 bases, and 18 bases lay between the germline ends. CDR3 sequence reads: CASSLAGATPTKQYV. The CDR3, as DNA: TGCGCCAGCAGCTTGGCGGGGGCTACCCCTACGAAGCAGTACGTC.

This clonotype was counted only a few times. This chain uses TRBV5-1 with TRBJ2-5; 9 nucleotides match TRBD2. CDR1 is SGHRS and CDR2 is YFSETQ in the germline V gene. The ends lost 1 base at V and 2 bases at J; junction bases unmatched: 3. The CDR3 length is 15 residues. CDR3 sequence (DNA): TGCGCCAGCAGCTTGTTAACTAGCGGGCAAGAGACCCAGTACTTC. Translating it yields CASSLLTSGQETQYF.

This clonotype turned up a few times. The V call is TRBV10-2, the J call TRBJ1-2; TRBD1 might be the D (5 bases). V lost 3 bases and J lost 6, with 17 bases in between. The CDR3 extends over 15 amino acids. The germline gives CDR1 WSHSY, CDR2 SAAADI. The CDR3 sequence is CASSDTQARADGYTF. In DNA, the CDR3 is TGCGCCAGCAGTGATACGCAGGCCAGGGCGGATGGCTACACCTTC.

This clonotype is a singleton in its sample. The rearrangement joins TRBV4-2 to TRBJ2-5, with TRBD2 matching over 11 bases. In germline, CDR1 is LGHNA, CDR2 YNFKEQ. Trimming took 1 base from V and 5 from J; bases not matched to a gene: 15. The CDR3 is made up of 19 amino acids. This CDR3 reads CASSQGRGIAGGMEETQYF. CDR3 sequence (DNA): TGTGCCAGCAGCCAAGGCAGAGGGATAGCGGGGGGGATGGAGGAGACCCAGTACTTC.

The chain is built from TRBV10-3 and TRBJ1-6; D is perhaps TRBD1 (6 bases). CDR3 length: 15 amino acids. V was pared by 3 bases and J by 10 bases, with 16 bases between. Germline V gene data show CDR1 as ENHRY and CDR2 as SYGVKD. In nucleotides, the CDR3 is TGTGCCATCAGTGACCAGGATCACAGGGCCTCACCCCTCCACTTT. It translates to CAISDQDHRASPLHF.

The chain carries TRBV7-2 and TRBJ2-6; D gene ambiguous. Germline-derived CDR1 and CDR2 are SGHTA and FQGNSA. V was trimmed by 7 bases and J by 0 bases, leaving 4 bases between them. The CDR3 spans 13 residues. CDR3 in DNA: TGTGCCAGCATAGGCTCTGGGGCCAACGTCCTGACTTTC. This codes for CASIGSGANVLTF.

J is TRBJ2-7 and V is TRBV23-1; possibly TRBD1 for D (6 bases). TRBV23-1 is treated as an ORF (open reading frame) with a function not yet certain. Trimming left V 4 bases short and J 0 bases short, with 25 bases between. The CDR3 loop spans 19 amino acids. The CDR3 is CASSPTPWGPWTASYEQYF. DNA for the CDR3: TGCGCCAGCAGTCCCACACCATGGGGACCCTGGACAGCCTCCTACGAGCAGTACTTC.

This clonotype was recorded a few times. The chain carries TRBV4-2 and TRBJ2-7; TRBD2 matches at 7 bases. The germline CDR1 and CDR2 sequences are LGHNA and YNFKEQ. This CDR3 has 15 residues. The V gene end was trimmed by 1 base and the J gene end by 3 bases; junction bases not matched to a gene: 6. The CDR3 spells CASSQAHSGNYEQYF. The CDR3 bases are TGTGCCAGCAGCCAAGCCCACAGCGGGAACTACGAGCAGTACTTC.

This clonotype is a singleton in its sample. J is TRBJ2-3 and V is TRBV27, with D tentatively TRBD1 (5 bases). In germline, CDR1 is MNHEY, CDR2 SMNVEV (reference sequence). Trimming shortened V by 1 base and J by 4 bases, and 9 bases separated the two germline ends. The CDR3 length is 14 residues. DNA of the CDR3: TGTGCCAGCAGTTTATTCCAGGGCCCAGATACGCAGTATTTT. It translates to CASSLFQGPDTQYF.

Regarding this clonotype: A read error may be the cause here, since a much bigger clone is one base away. J is TRBJ2-7 and V is TRBV6-2 or TRBV6-3, with 8 bases lining up with TRBD1. The CDR3 has 12 amino acids. Germline trimming cut 5 bases from V and 3 bases from J; bases unmatched to any gene: 0. Germline V gene lookup returns CDR1 MNHEY and CDR2 SVGEGT. In DNA form, the CDR3 reads TGTGCCAGCAGTGGGACAGGCTACGAGCAGTACTTC. It encodes CASSGTGYEQYF.

J is TRBJ1-5 and V is TRBV2; D unclear. V shed 5 bases and J shed 4 bases, with 15 bases lying between them. Germline V CDR1 and CDR2: SNHLY, FYNNEI. The CDR3 extends over 15 amino acids. In DNA form, the CDR3 reads TGTGCCAGCAGTAAAGGTGGGAAGGAGAATCAGCCCCAGCATTTT. Its translation: CASSKGGKENQPQHF.

This clonotype was recorded a few times. The chain uses TRBV9 and TRBJ2-5, with D tentatively TRBD1 (6 bases). V lost 4 bases and J lost 5, with 18 bases in between. The CDR3 consists of 15 residues. The V gene's germline CDR1 is SGDLS and CDR2 YYNGEE. The CDR3 reads CASSPQTGGYETQYF. DNA of the CDR3: TGTGCCAGCAGCCCGCAGACAGGCGGGTACGAGACCCAGTACTTC.

The sample holds a few counts of this clonotype. V gene TRBV20-1 combines with J gene TRBJ1-1; D gene ambiguous. V lost 6 bases and J lost 3, with 14 bases in between. In germline, CDR1 is DFQATT, CDR2 SNEGSKA (reference sequence). The CDR3 is 13 amino acids. CDR3 sequence reads: CSAQPSIDTEAFF. CDR3 bases: TGCAGTGCCCAGCCGAGTATTGACACTGAAGCTTTCTTT.

This clonotype occurred a few times. The gene calls are TRBV6-1 and TRBJ2-1, with 8 bases that match TRBD1. This CDR3 has 16 residues. Trimming took 4 bases from V and 4 from J; bases not matched to a gene: 9. Looked up from germline, CDR1 is MNHNS and CDR2 is SASEGT. For the CDR3, the DNA is TGTGCCAGCAGTGGCGCCGCAGGGGGCAGTTACAATGAGCAGTTCTTC. This codes for CASSGAAGGSYNEQFF.

This clonotype occurred many times. V usage is TRBV2 and J usage is TRBJ2-7; D unclear. Germline CDR1 SNHLY, CDR2 FYNNEI. There are 12 residues in the CDR3. V was pared by 3 bases and J by 2 bases, with 5 bases between. In DNA form, the CDR3 reads TGTGCCAGCAGTGAGAACGCCTACGAGCAGTACTTC. Its translation is CASSENAYEQYF.

This clonotype appeared a few times. The chain combines TRBV6-5 with TRBJ2-5; D call uncertain. This CDR3 has 12 amino acids. In germline, CDR1 is MNHEY, CDR2 SVGAGI. V lost 6 bases, J lost 9 bases, and 14 bases lay in between. CDR3 amino acids: CASSLRDGAQYF. The CDR3 nucleotides read TGTGCCAGCAGCCTACGCGATGGGGCCCAGTACTTC.

The chain combines TRBV5-1 with TRBJ1-3; 7 nucleotides line up with TRBD1. Trimming removed 4 bases from V and 3 bases from J; junction bases left unmatched: 10. Germline-derived CDR1 and CDR2 are SGHRS and YFSETQ. This CDR3 has 16 amino acids. The CDR3 DNA is TGCGCCAGCAGCCCGGGACAGTCGTTTCTTGGAAACACCATATATTTT. Amino acids: CASSPGQSFLGNTIYF.

The J gene is TRBJ2-6, the V gene TRBV25-1, with TRBD1 matching 9 bases. Germline V gene lookup returns CDR1 MGHDK and CDR2 SYGVNS. The length of the CDR3 is 15 residues. Unmatched junction bases numbered 3, after V lost 7 bases and J lost 2 bases. In DNA form, the CDR3 reads TGTGCCAGCACTCGACAGGGGGCTGGGGCCAACGTCCTGACTTTC. Its translation is CASTRQGAGANVLTF. Drawing the rest from reference TRBV25-1 and TRBJ2-6, the complete variable domain is EADIYQTPRYLVIGTGKKITLECSQTMGHDKMYWYQQDPGMELHLIHYSYGVNSTEKGDLSSESTVSRIRTEHFPLTLESARPSHTSQYLCASTRQGAGANVLTFGAGSRLTVL.

The chain employs TRBV6-5 and TRBJ1-1; TRBD1 might be the D (6 bases). Germline V gene lookup returns CDR1 MNHEY and CDR2 SVGAGI. The CDR3 is 16 residues long. V lost 7 bases and J 10 bases, leaving 28 bases between the germline ends. CDR3 amino acids: CASNLHPGQGVRGAFF. The CDR3 DNA sequence: TGTGCCAGCAACCTACATCCGGGACAAGGGGTCCGAGGAGCTTTCTTT.

The V gene is TRBV11-1, the J gene TRBJ2-2; D assignment may be TRBD1 or TRBD2 (7 bases each). The ends were cut back, 7 bases at V and 8 bases at J, with 17 bases in the middle. Germline V gene sequence: CDR1 SGHAT, CDR2 FQDESV (reference sequence). The CDR3 sequence is 14 residues long. CDR3 region: CASIDREGVGELFF. The CDR3 DNA reads as TGTGCCAGCATTGACAGGGAGGGCGTGGGGGAGCTGTTTTTT.

The chain links TRBV28 to TRBJ1-1; D is undetermined. The CDR3 has 13 residues. V gave up 5 bases and J gave up 8 bases, with 15 bases separating them. Germline CDR1 MDHEN, CDR2 SYDVKM. CDR3 sequence reads: CASSLGRVSEAFF. The DNA of the CDR3 is TGTGCCAGCAGTCTAGGGAGGGTTTCCGAAGCTTTCTTT.

The V gene is TRBV20-1, the J gene TRBJ2-3; D might be TRBD1 or TRBD2, each matching 6 bases. From germline, CDR1 is DFQATT and CDR2 SNEGSKA (reference sequence). Trimming removed 6 bases at V and 7 bases at J, with 14 bases between. The CDR3 totals 12 residues. The CDR3 region has the DNA TGCAGTGCCCCCGGGGGCGGGAATACGCAGTATTTT. Protein sequence: CSAPGGGNTQYF.

This clonotype was detected ten times or more. The J gene is TRBJ2-2, the V gene TRBV7-2, with D unclear. CDR3 length: 14 residues. Germline V lookup: CDR1 SGHTA, CDR2 FQGNSA. Trimming pared 3 bases from V and 0 bases from J, leaving 5 bases between. The CDR3 spells CASSFATNTGELFF. In DNA, the CDR3 is TGTGCCAGCAGCTTTGCCACGAACACCGGGGAGCTGTTTTTT.

J is TRBJ1-1 and V is TRBV7-6; no firm D call. Germline V gene lookup returns CDR1 SGHVS and CDR2 FNYEAQ. The length of the CDR3 is 11 residues. V lost 6 bases, J lost 8 bases, and 10 bases lay in between. CDR3: CASSSFGEAFF. CDR3 coding DNA: TGTGCCAGCAGTTCGTTCGGGGAAGCTTTCTTT. Full variable domain (missing parts from reference TRBV7-6 and TRBJ1-1): GAGVSQSPRYKVTKRGQDVALRCDPISGHVSLYWYRQALGQGPEFLTYFNYEAQQDKSGLPNDRFSAERPEGSISTLTIQRTEQRDSAMYRCASSSFGEAFFGQGTRLTVV.

This chain joins TRBV11-2 and TRBJ1-6, with D possibly being TRBD1 (5 bases). Germline CDR1 SGHAT, CDR2 FQNNGV. This CDR3 spans 14 amino acids. Trimming pared 2 bases from V and 11 bases from J, leaving 13 bases between. CDR3 protein: CASSLSAGGPPLHF. DNA for the CDR3: TGTGCCAGCAGCTTATCCGCCGGGGGACCACCCCTCCACTTT.

This chain connects TRBV9 to TRBJ2-1, with 8 bases aligning to TRBD1. CDR1 and CDR2 from the germline V gene are SGDLS and YYNGEE. The CDR3 runs to 17 residues. J gave up 2 bases and V 4 bases, and 11 bases lay outside the gene matches. DNA for the CDR3: TGTGCCAGCAGCCCCTTCTTACAGGGGGACACCTACAATGAGCAGTTCTTC. The encoded protein is CASSPFLQGDTYNEQFF.